Below, one TCR beta chain is given with its context. Profiling relied on immunoSEQ multiplex PCR, and the TCRdb table lists in-frame clones only, not all of them. The sample holds approximately 300,000 clones, more than 80% seen once. The data belong to a study of blood T cell repertoires in COVID-19. The V gene lost 5 bases and the J gene lost 4 bases, with 9 bases spanning the gap. Germline values: CDR1 MNHEY, CDR2 SVGAGI. This CDR3 is built from 12 residues. The specimen sequenced was peripheral blood. This TCR was sampled from a woman aged 25 to 39 with COVID-19, enrolled during active disease. The chain couples TRBV6-5 to TRBJ2-7; D gene uncertain. The CDR3 protein is CASSNQAYEQYF. The CDR3 DNA sequence: TGTGCCAGCAGTAATCAGGCTTACGAGCAGTACTTC.